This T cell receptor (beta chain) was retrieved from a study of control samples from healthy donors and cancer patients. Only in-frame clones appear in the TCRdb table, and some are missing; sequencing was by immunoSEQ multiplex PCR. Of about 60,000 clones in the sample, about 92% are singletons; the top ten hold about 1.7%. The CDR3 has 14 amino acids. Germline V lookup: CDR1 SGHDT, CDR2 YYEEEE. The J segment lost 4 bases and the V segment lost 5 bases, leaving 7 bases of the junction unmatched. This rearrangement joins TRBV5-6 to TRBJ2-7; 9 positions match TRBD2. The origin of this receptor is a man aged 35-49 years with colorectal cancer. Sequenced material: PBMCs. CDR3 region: CASSLRGGAYEQYF. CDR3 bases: TGTGCCAGCAGTCTACGCGGGGGGGCGTACGAGCAGTACTTC.